This TCR beta chain was retrieved from a study of blood T cell repertoires in COVID-19 (dated by TCRdb to 2019 to 2021). Study-wide context: The collaborator samples originated in the United States, Italy and Spain and spanned the acute and convalescent phases of COVID-19. The prospective study material was composed of cDNA or gDNA derived from T cells, B-cell-depleted T cells, or PBMCs. Deeply sampled blood TCRbeta repertoires from subjects exposed to, actively infected with, or recovered from COVID-19 were included in the dataset. A freely available public database, intended as a resource for researchers studying the immune response to SARS-CoV-2, is where the repertoires were released. Samples were obtained from the ongoing ImmuneRACE study (first 160 participants) and from over 1,000 subjects provided by 6 global collaborators. Nearly every sample came with metadata listing a de-identified subject ID, COVID-19 status, age in years and sex. Where available, HLA class I and class II types were obtained from metadata supplied by the sample provider rather than from assay-based typing. Broad study findings and their caveats: The amount of clinical and demographic metadata varied by source and participant and was provided uncurated.

This clone is a singleton in its sample. No antigen is known for it. No much larger clonotype is one base removed from it; base qualities were not supplied. Whole blood was collected in K2EDTA tubes by collaborating institutions according to the institutions' own protocols. For TCRbeta analysis, collaborator samples were shipped as frozen whole blood, as isolated PBMCs, or as DNA extracted from either sample type. TCRbeta CDR3 regions were amplified from genomic DNA using the immunoSEQ Assay, a bias-controlled multiplex PCR. The study's own analysis went as follows. The number of nucleated cells in each sample was estimated from the amplification of reference gene primers within the assay. To quantify the absolute abundance of each unique TCRbeta CDR3 rearrangement, sequence reads were collapsed and filtered. Productive Simpson clonality was computed per sample as the square root of Simpson's diversity index over productive rearrangements. As stored in TCRdb, this immuneACCESS dataset retains in-frame rearrangements with V and J assigned. A fraction of the clones does not appear; measured against another copy, unresolved V genes explain less than half of the discrepancy, and the remainder lacks a known reason. D and trimming were read from the DNA, whereas the V and J calls and clone size are those reported in that table. This sample is represented by about 190,000 clones; 75% to 90% of them were singletons. Roughly 6.7% of the sample belongs to the ten largest clones.

V is cut back by 3 bases and J by 2 bases, with 9 bases in the junction unmatched. CDR3 length: 16 amino acids, cysteine to phenylalanine. Only the CDR3 portion is preserved as DNA: 48 bases, with reading frame beginning at the first base. CDR1 and CDR2 are read off the germline V gene as SNHLY and FYNNEI. Sequencing was carried out using peripheral blood. The origin of this receptor is a man aged 40-49 years with acute or convalescent COVID-19. Recombination connected TRBV2 to TRBJ2-7; the central 8 bases match TRBD1. The CDR3 has the sequence CASSEGQVFVAYEQYF. Here is the DNA: TGTGCCAGCAGTGAGGGACAGGTTTTTGTGGCCTACGAGCAGTACTTC.